The entry that follows covers one T cell receptor beta chain sequence. Antigen: not known. Produced via immunoSEQ multiplex PCR; TCRdb's table is partial and in-frame only. The data hold fewer than 100,000 clones, with 60% to 85% observed a single time. CTLA-4 blockade with ipilimumab, together with focal radiation, was given to patients with chemo-refractory metastatic non-small-cell lung cancer. The data belong to a study of radiotherapy plus CTLA-4 blockade in lung cancer. Study-wide context: Among patients, more than 15% showed objective responses, and 31% had disease control.

This CDR3 comprises 17 residues. The germline gives CDR1 SGHDT, CDR2 YYEEEE. V lost 3 bases to trimming and J lost 1 base, with 19 bases between them. Overall study results and limits: Among reported predictors of response, early blood T cell clone dynamics with interferon-beta performed best. Blood saw expansion of tumor-derived TCR clones after radiotherapy plus ipilimumab.

The sequence derives from a human donor with non-small cell lung cancer whose response to radiotherapy plus ipilimumab could not be evaluated. Some clones in this sample may be carry-over from other donors' samples. Sequenced here: peripheral blood, sampled from a patient treated with radiotherapy plus ipilimumab. This chain joins TRBV5-6 and TRBJ1-2; TRBD1 is a possible D gene (5 bases). In DNA form, the CDR3 reads TGTGCCAGCAGCTCGGTAGGGGAGGGTATTCTTAACTATGGCTACACCTTC. Translated: CASSSVGEGILNYGYTF.